Listed below are T cell receptor beta chains from one sample, sequenced in a study of persistence of HIV-infected CD4 T cells. No antigen has been identified for these receptors. The protocol was immunoSEQ multiplex PCR, while the TCRdb copy is restricted to in-frame clones and leaves out a portion. This sample yields tens of thousands of clones, of which around 80% are seen a single time; 3% belongs to the top ten. The specimen was CD4+ T cells sorted from PBMCs after roughly 18-hour stimulation, collected from a patient who received antiretroviral therapy. The receptors were sampled from an adult man with HIV who was CMV-seropositive. CDR3s include the opening cysteine and the closing phenylalanine or tryptophan. A D gene is named only where the DNA matches it firmly. The size field is filled for only some rows; it gives once, few, many or a size class.

V	D	size	J	CDR3	DNA
TRBV14	.	.	TRBJ2-6	CASSQVRRASGANVLTF	TGTGCCAGCAGCCAAGTTAGGCGGGCCTCTGGGGCCAACGTCCTGACTTTC
TRBV19	.	.	TRBJ1-4	CASSAGRRLFF	TGTGCCAGTAGTGCGGGTCGAAGACTGTTTTTT
TRBV3-1/TRBV3-2	TRBD2	.	TRBJ2-1	CASSPRLASSEQFF	TGTGCCAGCAGCCCTCGACTAGCCTCCAGTGAGCAGTTCTTC
TRBV18	.	few	TRBJ1-5	CASSQKGLRRDQPQHF	TGTGCCAGCTCACAAAAGGGCCTCCGGAGGGATCAGCCCCAGCATTTT
TRBV6-5	.	.	TRBJ1-1	CASGKTEAFF	TGTGCCAGCGGGAAAACTGAAGCTTTCTTT
TRBV5-4	.	.	TRBJ2-3	CASSVDFTDTQYF	TGTGCCAGCAGCGTGGATTTCACAGATACGCAGTATTTT
TRBV25-1	.	.	TRBJ2-2	CASSEVSGEDTGELFF	TGTGCCAGCAGTGAGGTGTCAGGGGAGGACACCGGGGAGCTGTTTTTT
TRBV20-1	.	medium-sized	TRBJ1-2	CLRDPAGDTF	TGCCTCCGGGACCCCGCCGGGGACACCTTC
TRBV24-1	TRBD1	few	TRBJ2-1	CATSDPKQGNEQFF	TGTGCCACCAGTGACCCCAAACAGGGGAATGAGCAGTTCTTC
TRBV20-1	.	once	TRBJ2-3	CSARARDAQYF	TGCAGTGCTAGAGCTAGGGATGCGCAGTATTTT
TRBV4-3	.	.	TRBJ1-4	CASSQVALYNEKLFF	TGCGCCAGCAGCCAGGTAGCCCTCTATAATGAAAAACTGTTTTTT
TRBV4-3	TRBD1	.	TRBJ1-2	CASSQEEGANYGYTF	TGCGCCAGCAGCCAAGAAGAGGGGGCGAACTATGGCTACACCTTC
TRBV7-3	.	.	TRBJ2-7	CASSLLGAYEQYF	TGTGCCAGCAGCTTACTAGGGGCCTACGAGCAGTACTTC
TRBV12-3/TRBV12-4	TRBD2	many	TRBJ2-1	CASSLDRLAEQFF	TGTGCCAGCAGTTTAGATAGACTAGCGGAGCAGTTCTTC
TRBV16	TRBD1	medium-sized	TRBJ2-1	CASSQSKSTSGGRQSSYNEQFF	TGTGCCAGCAGCCAATCCAAATCCACATCAGGGGGCCGACAAAGCTCCTACAATGAGCAGTTCTTC
TRBV11-3	.	.	TRBJ1-1	CASSLGQFTEAFF	TGTGCCAGCAGCTTAGGACAATTCACTGAAGCTTTCTTT
TRBV19	.	.	TRBJ1-1	CASRGDEAFF	TGTGCCAGTAGAGGAGATGAAGCTTTCTTT
TRBV3-1/TRBV3-2	TRBD1	.	TRBJ1-1	CASSRGQGNTEAFF	TGTGCCAGCAGCCGCGGACAGGGGAACACTGAAGCTTTCTTT
TRBV18	.	.	TRBJ1-4	CASSKEREKLFF	TGTGCCAGCTCAAAGGAAAGGGAAAAACTGTTTTTT
TRBV6-2/TRBV6-3	.	once	TRBJ2-1	CASSYSRGRRDSLNNEQFF	TGTGCCAGCAGTTACTCGAGAGGTAGGAGGGACAGTCTCAACAATGAGCAGTTCTTC
TRBV19	.	few	TRBJ1-5	CASSIMPGPNQPQHF	TGTGCCAGTAGTATCATGCCGGGACCTAATCAGCCCCAGCATTTT
TRBV15	.	.	TRBJ1-2	CATSRENGDYGYTF	TGTGCCACCAGCAGAGAAAACGGCGACTATGGCTACACCTTC
TRBV29-1	TRBD1	few	TRBJ2-2	CSVGDRSSGELFF	TGCAGCGTTGGGGACAGAAGTTCCGGGGAGCTGTTTTTT
TRBV7-8	.	.	TRBJ1-5	CASSRTASQPQHF	TGTGCCAGCAGCCGTACCGCATCTCAGCCCCAGCATTTT
TRBV7-2	TRBD1	.	TRBJ1-3	CASSWMRQGISSGNTIYF	TGTGCCAGCAGCTGGATGAGACAGGGGATTAGCTCTGGAAACACCATATATTTT
TRBV5-8	.	.	TRBJ1-1	CASSHGTANTEAFF	TGTGCCAGCAGCCACGGGACGGCCAACACTGAAGCTTTCTTT
TRBV20-1	.	.	TRBJ1-1	CSADRYTEAFF	TGCAGTGCGGACAGATACACTGAAGCTTTCTTT
TRBV6-5	.	.	TRBJ1-6	CASSYRPPNSPLHF	TGTGCCAGCAGTTATCGTCCGCCTAACTCACCCCTCCACTTT
TRBV7-9	.	.	TRBJ1-1	CASSTKIETEAFF	TGTGCCAGCAGCACAAAAATCGAGACTGAAGCTTTCTTT
TRBV4-1	.	.	TRBJ1-4	CASSLREVANEKLFF	TGCGCCAGCAGCCTCAGGGAGGTGGCTAATGAAAAACTGTTTTTT
TRBV6-1	.	.	TRBJ2-3	CASSERTGIDTQYF	TGTGCCAGCAGTGAAAGGACGGGGATAGATACGCAGTATTTT
TRBV6-2/TRBV6-3	TRBD1	.	TRBJ2-7	CASSYPSSLGDRGSYEQYF	TGTGCCAGCAGTTACCCGTCGAGTCTTGGGGACAGGGGATCCTACGAGCAGTACTTC
TRBV6-6	TRBD1	.	TRBJ1-5	CASHRTGGYSNQPQHF	TGTGCCAGCCATCGGACAGGGGGATATAGCAATCAGCCCCAGCATTTT
TRBV14	.	medium-sized	TRBJ1-2	CASSQTGLANYGYTF	TGTGCCAGCAGCCAAACAGGGTTAGCTAACTATGGCTACACCTTC
TRBV5-4	TRBD1	.	TRBJ2-5	CASSAGTGGLETQYF	TGTGCCAGCAGCGCCGGGACAGGGGGCTTGGAGACCCAGTACTTC
TRBV3-1/TRBV3-2	.	once	TRBJ1-1	CASSQLLSTEAFF	TGTGCCAGCAGCCAACTGTTGTCGACTGAAGCTTTCTTT
TRBV14	.	.	TRBJ2-1	CASSQVPSSSYNEQFF	TGTGCCAGCAGCCAAGTACCTTCGAGCTCCTACAATGAGCAGTTCTTC
TRBV4-1	.	.	TRBJ2-5	CASSQDRSPPETQYF	TGCGCCAGCAGCCAAGATAGATCCCCCCCAGAGACCCAGTACTTC
TRBV6-1	TRBD2	.	TRBJ2-4	CASSDRTSGGRRTKNIQYF	TGTGCCAGCAGTGATCGGACTAGCGGGGGGCGTAGGACCAAAAACATTCAGTACTTC
TRBV10-3	TRBD2	.	TRBJ2-1	CAISKPTSGRNNEQFF	TGTGCCATCAGTAAACCCACTAGCGGGAGAAACAATGAGCAGTTCTTC
TRBV2	TRBD1	few	TRBJ1-2	CASSVSGQGYGYTF	TGTGCCAGCAGTGTCTCCGGACAGGGTTACGGCTACACCTTC
TRBV27	TRBD2	.	TRBJ2-1	CASSLSALAGRPTEQFF	TGTGCCAGCAGTTTAAGCGCACTAGCGGGCAGACCCACTGAGCAGTTCTTC
TRBV6-5	.	.	TRBJ1-2	CATPSRANYGYTF	TGTGCCACCCCTTCTCGGGCTAACTATGGCTACACCTTC
TRBV7-6	.	.	TRBJ1-4	CASSLVAGYEKLFF	TGTGCCAGCAGCTTAGTGGCGGGTTATGAAAAACTGTTTTTT
TRBV27	.	.	TRBJ1-6	CASSLSPGSSYNSPLHF	TGTGCCAGCAGTTTATCGCCCGGTAGCTCCTATAATTCACCCCTCCACTTT
TRBV7-8	.	.	TRBJ2-5	CASSRRRGREETQYF	TGTGCCAGCAGCCGCCGGAGGGGGCGCGAAGAGACCCAGTACTTC
TRBV18	.	once	TRBJ1-1	CASSPPGRTNTEAFF	TGTGCCAGCTCACCACCGGGCCGTACAAACACTGAAGCTTTCTTT
TRBV19	.	.	TRBJ2-3	CASTSGVDRQTQYF	TGTGCCAGTACCTCTGGCGTCGACAGACAAACGCAGTATTTT
TRBV29-1	TRBD1	.	TRBJ1-1	CSVDTGGMKTEAFF	TGCAGCGTTGACACAGGGGGAATGAAGACTGAAGCTTTCTTT
TRBV2	.	.	TRBJ1-5	CASSDRVSQPQHF	TGTGCCAGCAGTGACAGGGTTAGTCAGCCCCAGCATTTT
TRBV7-2	.	once	TRBJ1-2	CASSPDTYGYTF	TGTGCCAGCAGCCCGGACACCTATGGCTACACCTTC
TRBV19	.	.	TRBJ2-6	CASSGTQLYSGANVLTF	TGTGCCAGTAGCGGGACACAATTATACTCTGGGGCCAACGTCCTGACTTTC
TRBV5-6	.	.	TRBJ1-1	CASSPPGQGRAFF	TGTGCCAGCAGCCCACCGGGACAAGGAAGGGCTTTCTTT
TRBV19	.	.	TRBJ2-2	CASTRLFRNTGELFF	TGTGCCAGTACCCGACTCTTTCGGAACACCGGGGAGCTGTTTTTT
TRBV6-5	.	once	TRBJ2-6	CASRIYSSGANVLTF	TGTGCCAGCAGGATCTATAGCTCTGGGGCCAACGTCCTGACTTTC